What follows are 27 T cell receptor beta chains derived from one specimen sequenced in a study of early T cells in non-severe SARS-CoV-2 infection. One entry per CDR3 protein results from TCRdb running MiXCR on the 5' RACE reads. The sample records 60,000 or so distinct CDR3 sequences, roughly 8.8% being singletons. Sequenced material: whole blood. The receptor source for this set is an adult who was a healthcare worker with PCR-confirmed SARS-CoV-2 infection or an uninfected control (not recorded which).

This clonotype appeared many times. V gene TRBV7-9 combines with J gene TRBJ1-1; D unresolved. CDR1 is SEHNR and CDR2 is FQNEAQ in the germline V gene (reference sequence). CDR3 length: 9 amino acids. V lost 8 bases and J 7 bases, leaving 5 bases between the germline ends. The CDR3 DNA is TGTGCCAGCGGGGATGAAGCTTTCTTT. Its translation: CASGDEAFF.

This clonotype has ten or more counts. The V gene is TRBV6-1, the J gene TRBJ2-7; D call uncertain. The CDR3 is 12 residues long. Germline V gives CDR1 MNHNS, CDR2 SASEGT. The V and J ends lost 6 bases and 3 bases respectively, with 9 bases between them. The CDR3 region has the DNA TGTGCCAGCAGCTCCGGGTACTACGAGCAGTACTTC. Translating it yields CASSSGYYEQYF.

The gene calls are TRBV4-1 and TRBJ1-4, with D perhaps TRBD1 (5 bases). V was trimmed by 2 bases and J by 11 bases, leaving 9 bases between them. This CDR3 is built from 12 residues. Germline assignment: CDR1 MGHRA and CDR2 YSYEKL. CDR3: CASSQSGGKLFF. In nucleotides, the CDR3 is TGCGCCAGCAGCCAAAGTGGGGGTAAACTGTTTTTT.

The gene calls are TRBV4-1 and TRBJ2-7; 8 bases align to TRBD2. This CDR3 region has 15 residues. The germline CDR1 and CDR2 sequences are MGHRA and YSYEKL. V lost 0 bases to trimming and J lost 6 bases; unmatched junction nucleotides: 7. The CDR3 region has the DNA TGCGCCAGCAGCCAAGAGAGCGGGGGAAATCGCGAGCAGTACTTC. Encoded protein: CASSQESGGNREQYF.

In its sample, this clonotype was seen a few times. V is TRBV5-6 and J is TRBJ2-7; 7 bases are shared with TRBD1. The CDR3 runs to 13 residues. Trimming took 2 bases from V and 3 from J; bases not matched to a gene: 2. Germline V gene lookup returns CDR1 SGHDT and CDR2 YYEEEE. CDR3 bases: TGTGCCAGCAGCTTTTGGGACAGCTACGAGCAGTACTTC. It codes for CASSFWDSYEQYF.

The chain couples TRBV30 to TRBJ1-6; 9 bases are a match to TRBD1. This CDR3 comprises 14 residues. CDR1 GTSNPN and CDR2 SVGIG come from the germline V gene (reference sequence). With V trimmed by 5 bases and J by 7 bases, 6 bases remained unmatched. CDR3 DNA: TGTGCCTGGGGCCCGGGACAGGGAAATTCACCCCTCCACTTT. Translation: CAWGPGQGNSPLHF.

This clonotype was seen a few times. V usage is TRBV24-1 and J usage is TRBJ2-2; TRBD2 matches 9 bases. J was trimmed by 0 bases and V by 4 bases; bases with no gene match: 2. The CDR3 sequence is 16 residues long. CDR1 is KGHDR and CDR2 is SFDVKD in the germline V gene. The CDR3 protein is CATSDPSGANTGELFF. The CDR3 nucleotides are TGTGCCACCAGTGACCCTAGCGGGGCGAACACCGGGGAGCTGTTTTTT.

This clonotype showed up many times. The chain uses TRBV12-3 or TRBV12-4 and TRBJ2-5, with TRBD2 matching over 7 bases. With V trimmed by 3 bases and J by 3 bases, 4 bases remained unmatched. CDR3 length equals 14 residues. The DNA of the CDR3 is TGTGCCAGCAGTTTCTGGACTAGTGAAGAGACCCAGTACTTC. Amino acids: CASSFWTSEETQYF.

There are many counts of this clonotype. The chain carries TRBV10-3 and TRBJ2-7; the match to TRBD2 covers 8 bases. The CDR3 runs 16 residues. V lost 10 bases and J lost 3; bases outside the gene matches: 17. CDR1 ENHRY and CDR2 SYGVKD come from the germline V gene. CDR3 loop: CANFLLPGLDDYEQYF. CDR3 sequence (DNA): TGTGCCAACTTCCTTTTACCGGGACTAGATGACTACGAGCAGTACTTC.

There are a few counts of this clonotype. CDR3 bases: TGCAGCGTTGAGCCGAGCGCTAGCACAGATACGCAGTATTTT. Its protein product is CSVEPSASTDTQYF. This chain connects TRBV29-1 to TRBJ2-3; D is undetermined. V lost 3 bases, J lost 0 bases, and 10 bases lay in between. The CDR3 length is 14 residues. Germline V CDR1 and CDR2: SQVTM, ANQGSEA.

The rearrangement links TRBV18 to TRBJ1-4; D is uncertain. The CDR3 runs 12 residues. V lost 4 bases to trimming and J lost 7 bases, with 7 bases between them. CDR1 is KGHSH and CDR2 is LQKENI in the germline V gene. This chain's CDR3 is CASSLTAEKLFF. The CDR3 nucleotides are TGTGCCAGCTCACTAACAGCTGAAAAACTGTTTTTT.

A few counts support this clonotype. The rearrangement uses TRBV7-9 and TRBJ1-3; TRBD1 is a possible D gene (5 bases). The ends were cut back, 7 bases at V and 0 bases at J, with 16 bases in the middle. Per the germline V gene, CDR1 is SEHNR and CDR2 is FQNEAQ (reference sequence). This CDR3 has 16 residues. The CDR3 is CASTLPGGNSGNTIYF. The CDR3 DNA follows: TGTGCCAGCACACTGCCCGGGGGAAACTCTGGAAACACCATATATTTT. The whole variable domain, filled in from reference TRBV7-9 and TRBJ1-3, reads DTGVSQNPRHKITKRGQNVTFRCDPISEHNRLYWYRQTLGQGPEFLTYFQNEAQLEKSRLLSDRFSAERPKGSFSTLEIQRTEQGDSAMYLCASTLPGGNSGNTIYFGEGSWLTVV.

The chain recombines TRBV30 with TRBJ2-1; D might be TRBD1 or TRBD2, each matching 5 bases. V dropped 5 bases and J dropped 5 bases, with 10 bases sitting between them. CDR3 length equals 12 residues. Germline CDR1 reads GTSNPN; CDR2 reads SVGIG (reference sequence). The CDR3, as DNA: TGTGCCTGGGGGACGGACCACAATGAGCAGTTCTTC. It is translated as CAWGTDHNEQFF.

This chain links TRBV2 with TRBJ1-5; D ambiguous. Germline loops: CDR1 SNHLY, CDR2 FYNNEI. This CDR3 has 15 residues. V lost 1 base to trimming and J lost 5 bases, with 12 bases between them. In DNA form, the CDR3 reads TGTGCCAGCAGTGAAGACTGGGCCGGGGATCAGCCCCAGCATTTT. Residues: CASSEDWAGDQPQHF.

The chain recombines TRBV14 with TRBJ2-2; D uncertain. From germline, CDR1 is SGHDN and CDR2 FVKESK. Trimming removed 2 bases at V and 5 bases at J, with 6 bases between. This CDR3 region has 13 residues. CDR3 sequence (DNA): TGTGCCAGCAGCCAACAAGAAACCGGGGAGCTGTTTTTT. It encodes CASSQQETGELFF.

CDR3 region: CASSPVDASYEQYF. The CDR3 DNA is TGCGCCAGCAGCCCCGTCGATGCCTCCTACGAGCAGTACTTC. The chain joins TRBV4-1 to TRBJ2-7; D not certain. The CDR3 is 14 residues long. The germline CDR1 and CDR2 sequences are MGHRA and YSYEKL. The V end lost 4 bases, the J end lost 0 bases, and 10 bases lay between the germline ends.

There are a few counts of this clonotype. The chain has TRBV29-1 and TRBJ2-3, with a weak D call TRBD1 (5 bases). The V gene's germline CDR1 is SQVTM and CDR2 ANQGSEA. This CDR3 region has 12 residues. Between the trimmed V and J ends, which lost 5 bases and 6 bases, there was a span of 12 bases. The CDR3 is CSVPLGADTQYF. The CDR3 DNA follows: TGCAGCGTTCCCCTAGGGGCGGATACGCAGTATTTT.

This clonotype was counted between two and nine times. The genes are TRBV30 and TRBJ2-1; D uncertain. CDR1 and CDR2 from the germline V gene are GTSNPN and SVGIG (reference sequence). The ends were cut back, 0 bases at V and 5 bases at J, with 5 bases in the middle. There are 12 residues in the CDR3. CDR3 loop: CAWSVTDNEQFF. The CDR3 DNA reads TGTGCCTGGAGTGTAACAGACAATGAGCAGTTCTTC.

This clonotype was counted between two and nine times. The chain combines TRBV29-1 with TRBJ2-7, with D uncertain. Germline CDR1 is SQVTM and CDR2 is ANQGSEA. The CDR3 extends over 14 amino acids. The V gene lost 5 bases and the J gene lost 3 bases, with 17 bases spanning the gap. CDR3 DNA sequence: TGCAGCGTTAGTACCGTGATCGGAAACTACGAGCAGTACTTC. The encoded protein is CSVSTVIGNYEQYF.

At least ten counts were recorded for this clonotype. CDR3 sequence: CASRLGGTDYNEQFF. Written as DNA, the CDR3 is TGTGCCAGCAGGCTAGGCGGGACAGACTACAATGAGCAGTTCTTC. The J gene is TRBJ2-1, the V gene TRBV3-1; possibly TRBD1 for D (7 bases). Trimming pared 6 bases from V and 3 bases from J, leaving 15 bases between. Germline values: CDR1 LGHDT, CDR2 YNNKEL (reference sequence). CDR3 length: 15 residues.

The CDR3 loop is CASSLEQPPAGELFF. CDR3 nucleotide sequence: TGCGCCAGCAGCTTGGAACAGCCGCCGGCCGGGGAGCTGTTTTTT. The chain carries TRBV5-1 and TRBJ2-2; D not certain. Per the germline V gene, CDR1 is SGHRS and CDR2 is YFSETQ. Trimming removed 0 bases at V and 6 bases at J, with 12 bases between. This CDR3 contains 15 residues.

The gene calls are TRBV3-1 and TRBJ2-3; D perhaps matches TRBD2 (7 bases). Trimming pared 0 bases from V and 6 bases from J, leaving 16 bases between. The CDR3 runs to 16 residues. From germline, CDR1 is LGHDT and CDR2 YNNKEL (reference sequence). The CDR3 DNA follows: TGTGCCAGCAGCCAAGATTTCGGGGGGCTTGAGGATACGCAGTATTTT. This gives the protein CASSQDFGGLEDTQYF.

The gene calls are TRBV21-1 and TRBJ2-7; the DNA was not used to check the table's D call, TRBD1. TRBV21-1 is a pseudogene locus. This CDR3 contains 14 residues. In DNA, the CDR3 is TGTGCCAGCAGCTGCCGGGACCGCCACTACGAGCAGTACTTC. Translation: CASSCRDRHYEQYF.

The chain joins TRBV10-2 to TRBJ2-3, with D perhaps assigned TRBD1 or TRBD2 (6 bases each). Germline V gene data show CDR1 as WSHSY and CDR2 as SAAADI. V was cut by 4 bases and J by 2 bases, with 10 bases left in between. The CDR3 loop spans 14 amino acids. The CDR3 DNA reads TGCGCCAGCAGTGCGGGGGCCTTCACAGATACGCAGTATTTT. Translated, it gives CASSAGAFTDTQYF.

This clonotype has ten or more counts. V usage is TRBV7-9 and J usage is TRBJ2-6; D gene unclear. CDR1 and CDR2 (germline): SEHNR, FQNEAQ (reference sequence). V was trimmed by 2 bases and J by 6 bases, leaving 5 bases between them. The CDR3 extends over 13 amino acids. Written as DNA, the CDR3 is TGTGCCAGCAGCTTATCTCCGGCCAACGTCCTGACTTTC. This codes for CASSLSPANVLTF.

In its sample, this clonotype was seen a few times. This chain uses TRBV28 with TRBJ2-7; 7 positions match TRBD2. This CDR3 region has 13 residues. CDR1 and CDR2 from the germline V gene are MDHEN and SYDVKM. V was clipped by 7 bases and J by 2 bases; unmatched bases: 5. As DNA, the CDR3 is TGTGCCAGCACCCAGGGAGGGACCTACGAGCAGTACTTC. Translated, it gives CASTQGGTYEQYF.

This sequence joins TRBV9 and TRBJ1-2, with unresolved D. Germline lookup yields CDR1 SGDLS and CDR2 YYNGEE. The V and J ends lost 7 bases and 4 bases respectively, with 14 bases between them. The CDR3 runs to 13 residues. CDR3 loop: CASGGGTSYGYTF. Here the CDR3 DNA reads TGTGCCAGCGGAGGAGGCACTTCCTATGGCTACACCTTC. Supplemented by reference TRBV9 and TRBJ1-2, the full variable domain reads DSGVTQTPKHLITATGQRVTLRCSPRSGDLSVYWYQQSLDQGLQFLIQYYNGEERAKGNILERFSAQQFPDLHSELNLSSLELGDSALYFCASGGGTSYGYTFGSGTRLTVV.